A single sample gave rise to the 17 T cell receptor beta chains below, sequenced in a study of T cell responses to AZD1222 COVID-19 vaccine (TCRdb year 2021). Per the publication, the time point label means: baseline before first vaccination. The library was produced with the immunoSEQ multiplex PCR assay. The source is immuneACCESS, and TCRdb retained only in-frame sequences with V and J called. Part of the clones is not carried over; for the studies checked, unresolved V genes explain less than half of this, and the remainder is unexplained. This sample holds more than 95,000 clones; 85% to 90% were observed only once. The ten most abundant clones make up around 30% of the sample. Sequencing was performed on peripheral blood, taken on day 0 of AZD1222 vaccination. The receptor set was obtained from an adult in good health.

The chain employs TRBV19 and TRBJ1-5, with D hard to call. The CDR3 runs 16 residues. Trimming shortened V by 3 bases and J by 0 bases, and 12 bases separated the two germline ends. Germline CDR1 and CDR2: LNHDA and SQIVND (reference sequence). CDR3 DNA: TGTGCCAGTAGTATCAGGAAGGGCTATAGCAATCAGCCCCAGCATTTT. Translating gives CASSIRKGYSNQPQHF.

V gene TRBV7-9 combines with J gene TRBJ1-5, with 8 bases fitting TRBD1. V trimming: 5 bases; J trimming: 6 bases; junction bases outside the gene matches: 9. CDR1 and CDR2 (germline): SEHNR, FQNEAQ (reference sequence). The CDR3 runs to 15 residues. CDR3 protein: CASSRTGGEVQPQHF. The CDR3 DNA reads TGTGCCAGCAGCCGCACAGGGGGTGAGGTTCAGCCCCAGCATTTT.

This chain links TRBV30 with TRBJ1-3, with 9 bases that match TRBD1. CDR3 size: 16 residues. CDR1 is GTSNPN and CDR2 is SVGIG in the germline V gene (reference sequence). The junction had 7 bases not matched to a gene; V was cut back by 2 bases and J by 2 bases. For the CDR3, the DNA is TGTGCCTGGAGTAGGGGGACAGGGAATCCTGGAAACACCATATATTTT. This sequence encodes CAWSRGTGNPGNTIYF.

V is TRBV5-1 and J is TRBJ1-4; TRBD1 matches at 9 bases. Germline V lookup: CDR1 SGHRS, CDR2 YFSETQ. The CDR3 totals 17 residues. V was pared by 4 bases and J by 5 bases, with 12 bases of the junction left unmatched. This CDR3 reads CASSPGQGTLRNEKLFF. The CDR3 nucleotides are TGCGCCAGCAGCCCCGGACAGGGGACCCTCAGGAATGAAAAACTGTTTTTT.

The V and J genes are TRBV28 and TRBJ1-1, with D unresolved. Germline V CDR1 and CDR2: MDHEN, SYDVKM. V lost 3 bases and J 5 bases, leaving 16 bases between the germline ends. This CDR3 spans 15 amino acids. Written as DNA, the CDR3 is TGTGCCAGCAGTTTTAACTTTGTAGACGGTACTGAAGCTTTCTTT. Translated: CASSFNFVDGTEAFF.

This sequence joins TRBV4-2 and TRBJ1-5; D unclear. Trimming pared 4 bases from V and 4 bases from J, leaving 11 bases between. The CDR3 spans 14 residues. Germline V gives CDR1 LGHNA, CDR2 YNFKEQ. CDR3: CASSPELGNQPQHF. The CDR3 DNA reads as TGTGCCAGCAGCCCTGAGCTGGGGAATCAGCCCCAGCATTTT.

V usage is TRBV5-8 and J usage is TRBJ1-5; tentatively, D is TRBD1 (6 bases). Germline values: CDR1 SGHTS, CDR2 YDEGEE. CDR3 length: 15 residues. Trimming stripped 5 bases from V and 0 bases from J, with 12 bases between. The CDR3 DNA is TGTGCCAGCAGTCTTCAGGGGTATAGCAATCAGCCCCAGCATTTT. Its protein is CASSLQGYSNQPQHF.

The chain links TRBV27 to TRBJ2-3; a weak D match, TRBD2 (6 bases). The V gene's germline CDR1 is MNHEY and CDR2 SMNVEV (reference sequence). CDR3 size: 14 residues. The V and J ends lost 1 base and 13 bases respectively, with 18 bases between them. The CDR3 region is CASSLWGSREMKYF. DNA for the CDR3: TGTGCCAGCAGTTTATGGGGCTCGCGGGAAATGAAGTATTTT.

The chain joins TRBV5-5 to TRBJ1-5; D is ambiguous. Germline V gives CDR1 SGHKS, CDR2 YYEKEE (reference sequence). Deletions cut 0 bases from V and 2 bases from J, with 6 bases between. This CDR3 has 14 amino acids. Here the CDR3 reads CASSLESGNQPQHF. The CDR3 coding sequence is TGTGCCAGCAGCTTGGAAAGCGGCAATCAGCCCCAGCATTTT.

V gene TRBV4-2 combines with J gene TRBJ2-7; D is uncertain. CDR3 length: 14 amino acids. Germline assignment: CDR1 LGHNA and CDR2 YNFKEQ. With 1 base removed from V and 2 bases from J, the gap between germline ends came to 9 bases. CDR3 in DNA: TGTGCCAGCAGCCAAGGGCTCGATACCTACGAGCAGTACTTC. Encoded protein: CASSQGLDTYEQYF.

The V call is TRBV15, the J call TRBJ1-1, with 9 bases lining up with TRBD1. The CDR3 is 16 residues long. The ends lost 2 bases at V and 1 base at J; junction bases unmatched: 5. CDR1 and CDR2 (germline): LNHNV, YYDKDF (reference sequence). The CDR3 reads CATSRHRDRANTEAFF. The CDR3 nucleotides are TGTGCCACCAGCAGACACAGGGACAGGGCGAACACTGAAGCTTTCTTT.

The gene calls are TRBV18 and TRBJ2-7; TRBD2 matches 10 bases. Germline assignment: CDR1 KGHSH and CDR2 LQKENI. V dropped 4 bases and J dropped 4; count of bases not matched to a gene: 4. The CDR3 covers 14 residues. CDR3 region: CASSQVAGGYEQYF. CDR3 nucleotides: TGTGCCAGCTCACAGGTAGCGGGGGGATACGAGCAGTACTTC.

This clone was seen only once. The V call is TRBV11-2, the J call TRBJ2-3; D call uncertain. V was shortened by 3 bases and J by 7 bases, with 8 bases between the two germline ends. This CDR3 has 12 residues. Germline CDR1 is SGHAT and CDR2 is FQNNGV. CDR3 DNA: TGTGCCAGCAGCTTCTCTCGACATACGCAGTATTTT. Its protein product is CASSFSRHTQYF.

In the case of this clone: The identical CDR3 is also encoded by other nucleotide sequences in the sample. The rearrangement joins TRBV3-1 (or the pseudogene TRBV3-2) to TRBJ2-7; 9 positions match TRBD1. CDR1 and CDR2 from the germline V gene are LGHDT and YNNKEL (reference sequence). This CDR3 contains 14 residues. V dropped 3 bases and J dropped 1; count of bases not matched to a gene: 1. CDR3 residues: CASSQGQGSYEQYF. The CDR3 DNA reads TGTGCCAGCAGCCAGGGACAGGGTTCCTACGAGCAGTACTTC.

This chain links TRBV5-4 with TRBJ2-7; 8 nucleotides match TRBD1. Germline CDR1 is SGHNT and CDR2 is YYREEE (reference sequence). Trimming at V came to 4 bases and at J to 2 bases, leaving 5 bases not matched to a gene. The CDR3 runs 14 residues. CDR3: CASSTRTGTYEQYF. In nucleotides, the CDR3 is TGTGCCAGCAGCACACGGACAGGGACCTACGAGCAGTACTTC.

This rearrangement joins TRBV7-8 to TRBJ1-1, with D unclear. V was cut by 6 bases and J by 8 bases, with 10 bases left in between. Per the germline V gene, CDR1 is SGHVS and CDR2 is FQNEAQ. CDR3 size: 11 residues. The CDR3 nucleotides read TGTGCCAGCAGGTCCCTCGGGGAAGCTTTCTTT. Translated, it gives CASRSLGEAFF.

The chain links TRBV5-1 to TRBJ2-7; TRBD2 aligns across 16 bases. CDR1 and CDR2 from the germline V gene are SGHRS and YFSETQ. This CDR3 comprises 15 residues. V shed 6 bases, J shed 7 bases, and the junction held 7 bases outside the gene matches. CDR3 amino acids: CASKGLAGGPEEQYF. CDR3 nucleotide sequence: TGCGCCAGCAAGGGACTAGCGGGGGGGCCGGAAGAGCAGTACTTC.